This TCR beta chain emerged from a study of CXCR3-negative and CXCR3-positive naive CD8 T cells. Study results and limitations: TRB CDR3s were more hydrophobic in CXCR3-positive than in CXCR3-negative naive cells. Both naive subsets, CXCR3-negative and CXCR3-positive, displayed similar TRBV-TRBJ usage, unlike memory cells.

In germline, CDR1 is LNHDA, CDR2 SQIVND (reference sequence). The CDR3 loop spans 16 amino acids. UMI-tagged TRB cDNA libraries were built via 5' RACE. TCRdb reprocessed the 5' RACE reads and keeps a single row for each CDR3 protein, giving no DNA. Here the sample table reports approximately 140,000 distinct CDR3 sequences. Details on this clonotype: Its specificity is unknown.

A CD45RO-CCR7+CD27+CD95- phenotype identified naive CD8+ T cells. This sequence originates from a human donor in good health. Some clones in this sample may be carry-over from other donors' samples. Sequencing was done on a sample of naive CXCR3+ CD8+ T cells from blood. Subset denoted: CD45RO-CCR7+CD27+CD95- naive CD8+ T cells expressing CXCR3 (TNR3+). The V and J genes are TRBV19 and TRBJ2-5; TCRdb picks TRBD2, but there is no DNA to check that call. The CDR3 loop reads CASSIRAAGVSETQYF.